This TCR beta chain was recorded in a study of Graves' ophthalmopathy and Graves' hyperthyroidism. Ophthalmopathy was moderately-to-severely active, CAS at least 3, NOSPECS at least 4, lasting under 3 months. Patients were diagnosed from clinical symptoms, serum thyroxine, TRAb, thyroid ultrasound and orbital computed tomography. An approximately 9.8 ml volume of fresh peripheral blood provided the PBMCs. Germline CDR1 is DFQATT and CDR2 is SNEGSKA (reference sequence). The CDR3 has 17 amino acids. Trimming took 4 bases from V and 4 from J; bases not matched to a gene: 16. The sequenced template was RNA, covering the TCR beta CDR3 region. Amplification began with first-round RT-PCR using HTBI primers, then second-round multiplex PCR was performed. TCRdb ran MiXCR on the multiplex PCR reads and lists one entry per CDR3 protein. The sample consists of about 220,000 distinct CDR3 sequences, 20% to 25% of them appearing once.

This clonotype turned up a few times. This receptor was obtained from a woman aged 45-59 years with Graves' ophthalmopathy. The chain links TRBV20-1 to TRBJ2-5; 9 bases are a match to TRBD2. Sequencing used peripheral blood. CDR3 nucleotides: TGCAGTGCTATCCCTGCACCCTTAGCGGGAGCTGGAGAGACCCAGTACTTC. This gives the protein CSAIPAPLAGAGETQYF.